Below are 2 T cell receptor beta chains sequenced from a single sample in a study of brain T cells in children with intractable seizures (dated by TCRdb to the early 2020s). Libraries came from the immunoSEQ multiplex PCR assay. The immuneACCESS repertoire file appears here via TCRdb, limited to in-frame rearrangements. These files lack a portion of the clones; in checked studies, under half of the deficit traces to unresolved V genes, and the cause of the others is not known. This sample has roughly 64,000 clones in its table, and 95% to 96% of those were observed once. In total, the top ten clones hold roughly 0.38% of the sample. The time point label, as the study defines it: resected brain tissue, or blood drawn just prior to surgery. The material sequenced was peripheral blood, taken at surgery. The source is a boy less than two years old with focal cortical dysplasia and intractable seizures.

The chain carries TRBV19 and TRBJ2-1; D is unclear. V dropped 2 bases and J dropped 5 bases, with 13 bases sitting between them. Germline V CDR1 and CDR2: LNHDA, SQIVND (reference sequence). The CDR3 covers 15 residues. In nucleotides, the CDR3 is TGTGCCAGTAGTATACGACCCGACAAACACAATGAGCAGTTCTTC. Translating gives CASSIRPDKHNEQFF.

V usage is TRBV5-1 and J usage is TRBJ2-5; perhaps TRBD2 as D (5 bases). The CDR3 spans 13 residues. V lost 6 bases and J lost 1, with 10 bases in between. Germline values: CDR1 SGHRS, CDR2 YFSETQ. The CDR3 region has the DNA TGCGCCAGCAAAGAGGGCCCCCAAGAGACCCAGTACTTC. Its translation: CASKEGPQETQYF.